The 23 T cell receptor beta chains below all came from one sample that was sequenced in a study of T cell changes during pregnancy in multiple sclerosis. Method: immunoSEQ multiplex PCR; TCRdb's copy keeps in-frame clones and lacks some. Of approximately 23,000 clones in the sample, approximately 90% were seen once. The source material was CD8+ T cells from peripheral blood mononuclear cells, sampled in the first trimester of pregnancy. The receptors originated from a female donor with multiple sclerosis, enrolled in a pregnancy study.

The CDR3 loop is CASSRAQGTDTQYF. As DNA, the CDR3 is TGCGCCAGCAGCCGCGCGCAGGGCACAGATACGCAGTATTTT. This chain connects TRBV4-1 to TRBJ2-3; no clear D gene. CDR3 length: 14 residues. V was clipped by 4 bases and J by 1 base, with 9 bases between them. Germline CDR1 MGHRA, CDR2 YSYEKL.

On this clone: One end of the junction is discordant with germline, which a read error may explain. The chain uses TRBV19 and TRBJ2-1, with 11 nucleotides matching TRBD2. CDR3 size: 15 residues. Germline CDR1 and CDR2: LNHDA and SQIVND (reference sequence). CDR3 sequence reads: CASTIAGGPYNEQFF. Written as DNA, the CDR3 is TGTGCCAGTACTATAGCGGGAGGGCCCTACAATGAGCAGTTCTTC.

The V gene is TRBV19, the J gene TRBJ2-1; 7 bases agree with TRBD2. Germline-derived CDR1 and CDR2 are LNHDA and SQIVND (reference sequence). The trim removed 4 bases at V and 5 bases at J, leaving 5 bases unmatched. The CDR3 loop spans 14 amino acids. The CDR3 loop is CASSSGSSHNEQFF. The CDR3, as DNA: TGTGCCAGTAGTAGCGGGAGTTCCCACAATGAGCAGTTCTTC.

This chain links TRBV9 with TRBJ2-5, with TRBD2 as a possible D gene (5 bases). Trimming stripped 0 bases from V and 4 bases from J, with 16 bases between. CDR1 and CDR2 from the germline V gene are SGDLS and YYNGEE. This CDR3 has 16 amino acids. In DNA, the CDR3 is TGTGCCAGCAGCGTAGGGCCTAGCCATGAGATAGAGACCCAGTACTTC. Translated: CASSVGPSHEIETQYF.

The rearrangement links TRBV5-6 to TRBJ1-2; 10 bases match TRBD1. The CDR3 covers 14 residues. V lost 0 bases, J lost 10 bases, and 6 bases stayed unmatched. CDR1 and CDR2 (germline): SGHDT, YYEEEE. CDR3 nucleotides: TGTGCCAGCAGCTTGGGGGACAGGGGCTATACCTACACCTTC. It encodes CASSLGDRGYTYTF.

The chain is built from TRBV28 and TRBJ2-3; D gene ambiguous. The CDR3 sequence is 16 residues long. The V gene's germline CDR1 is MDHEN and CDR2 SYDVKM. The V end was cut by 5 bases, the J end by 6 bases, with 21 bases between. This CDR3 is CASSVDSASSSDTQYF. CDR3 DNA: TGTGCCAGCAGTGTAGACTCCGCCAGTTCGTCCGATACGCAGTATTTT.

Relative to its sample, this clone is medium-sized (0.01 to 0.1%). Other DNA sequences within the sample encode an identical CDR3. In DNA form, the CDR3 reads TGCGCCAGCAGCCAAGAGGGACAGGGATCTTACAATGAGCAGTTCTTC. It codes for CASSQEGQGSYNEQFF. The rearrangement links TRBV4-3 to TRBJ2-1, with TRBD1 matching 9 bases. V lost 0 bases, J lost 4 bases, and 4 bases stayed unmatched. This CDR3 has 16 amino acids. Germline V lookup: CDR1 LGHNA, CDR2 YSLEER.

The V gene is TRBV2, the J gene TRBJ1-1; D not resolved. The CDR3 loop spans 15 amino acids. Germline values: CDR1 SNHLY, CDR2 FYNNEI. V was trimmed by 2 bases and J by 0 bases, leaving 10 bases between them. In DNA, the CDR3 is TGTGCCAGCAGTGAATCGTCTAGCTTGAACACTGAAGCTTTCTTT. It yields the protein CASSESSSLNTEAFF.

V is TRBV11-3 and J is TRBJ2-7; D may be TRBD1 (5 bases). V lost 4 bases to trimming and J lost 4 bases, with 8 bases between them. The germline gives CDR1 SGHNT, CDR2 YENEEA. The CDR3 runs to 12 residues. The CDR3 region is CASSYAGYEQYF. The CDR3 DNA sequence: TGTGCCAGCAGCTACGCAGGGTACGAGCAGTACTTC.

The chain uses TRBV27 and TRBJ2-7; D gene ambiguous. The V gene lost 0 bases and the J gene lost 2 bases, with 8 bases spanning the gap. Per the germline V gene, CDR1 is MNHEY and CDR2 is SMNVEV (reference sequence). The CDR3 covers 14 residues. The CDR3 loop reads CASSLSSDAYEQYF. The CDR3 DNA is TGTGCCAGCAGTTTATCTTCAGATGCCTACGAGCAGTACTTC.

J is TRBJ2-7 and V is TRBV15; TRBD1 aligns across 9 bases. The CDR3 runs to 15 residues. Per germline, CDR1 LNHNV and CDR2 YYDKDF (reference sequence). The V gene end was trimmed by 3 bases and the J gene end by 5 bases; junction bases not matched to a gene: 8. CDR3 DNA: TGTGCCACCAGCAGTTCCGGGACAGGGTCCCACGAGCAGTACTTC. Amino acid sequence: CATSSSGTGSHEQYF.

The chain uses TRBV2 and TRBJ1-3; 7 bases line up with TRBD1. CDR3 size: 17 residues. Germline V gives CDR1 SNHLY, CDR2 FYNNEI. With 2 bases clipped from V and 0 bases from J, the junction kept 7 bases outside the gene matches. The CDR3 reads CASSEYWTGASGNTIYF. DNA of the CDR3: TGTGCCAGCAGTGAATATTGGACAGGAGCCTCTGGAAACACCATATATTTT.

The CDR3 loop reads CSVTGLTLTDTQYF. CDR3 nucleotides: TGCAGCGTGACGGGGTTAACCCTCACAGATACGCAGTATTTT. The gene calls are TRBV29-1 and TRBJ2-3, with a weak D call TRBD2 (5 bases). Per germline, CDR1 SQVTM and CDR2 ANQGSEA. V was trimmed by 6 bases and J by 2 bases, leaving 15 bases between them. The CDR3 extends over 14 amino acids.

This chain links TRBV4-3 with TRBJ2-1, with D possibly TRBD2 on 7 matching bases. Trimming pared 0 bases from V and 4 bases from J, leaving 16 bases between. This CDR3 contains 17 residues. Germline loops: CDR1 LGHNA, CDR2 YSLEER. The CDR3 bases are TGCGCCAGCAGCCAAGATAGGGGGGAGGGCCTTTACAATGAGCAGTTCTTC. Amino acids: CASSQDRGEGLYNEQFF.

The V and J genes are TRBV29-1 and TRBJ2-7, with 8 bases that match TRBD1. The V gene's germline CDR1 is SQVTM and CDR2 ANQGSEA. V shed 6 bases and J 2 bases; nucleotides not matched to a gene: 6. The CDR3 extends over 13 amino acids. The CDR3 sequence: CSVRQGITYEQYF. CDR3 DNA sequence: TGCAGCGTACGACAGGGGATCACCTACGAGCAGTACTTC.

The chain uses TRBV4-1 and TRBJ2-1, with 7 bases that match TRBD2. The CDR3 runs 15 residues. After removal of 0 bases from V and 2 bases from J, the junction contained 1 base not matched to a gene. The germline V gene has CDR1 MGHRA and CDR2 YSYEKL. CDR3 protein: CASSQDAGAYNEQFF. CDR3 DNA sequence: TGCGCCAGCAGCCAAGATGCGGGAGCCTACAATGAGCAGTTCTTC.

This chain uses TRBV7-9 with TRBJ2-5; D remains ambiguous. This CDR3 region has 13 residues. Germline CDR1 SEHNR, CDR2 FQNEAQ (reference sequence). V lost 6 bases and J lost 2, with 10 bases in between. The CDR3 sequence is CASSMSEQETQYF. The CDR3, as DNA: TGTGCCAGCAGTATGTCAGAACAAGAGACCCAGTACTTC.

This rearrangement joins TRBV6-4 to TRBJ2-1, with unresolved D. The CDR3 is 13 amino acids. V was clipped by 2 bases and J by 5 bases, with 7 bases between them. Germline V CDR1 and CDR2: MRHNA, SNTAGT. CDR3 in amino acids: CASSDTQNNEQFF. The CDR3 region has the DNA TGTGCCAGCAGTGACACGCAGAACAATGAGCAGTTCTTC.

CDR3 sequence (DNA): TGCGCCAGCAGTTCCGACAGGGGACCTGGAAACACCATATATTTT. This translates into CASSSDRGPGNTIYF. The genes are TRBV5-1 and TRBJ1-3; 8 nucleotides agree with TRBD1. Per the germline V gene, CDR1 is SGHRS and CDR2 is YFSETQ. V shed 5 bases, J shed 2 bases, and the junction held 6 bases outside the gene matches. This CDR3 is built from 15 residues. Based on the CDR3 plus reference TRBV5-1 and TRBJ1-3, the full variable domain is KAGVTQTPRYLIKTRGQQVTLSCSPISGHRSVSWYQQTPGQGLQFLFEYFSETQRNKGNFPGRFSGRQFSNSRSEMNVSTLELGDSALYLCASSSDRGPGNTIYFGEGSWLTVV.

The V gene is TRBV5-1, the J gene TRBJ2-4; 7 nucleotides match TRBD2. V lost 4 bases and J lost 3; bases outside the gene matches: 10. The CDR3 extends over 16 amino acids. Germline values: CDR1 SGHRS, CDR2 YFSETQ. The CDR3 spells CASSPGREPSKNIQYF. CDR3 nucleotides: TGCGCCAGCAGCCCAGGGAGGGAGCCAAGCAAAAACATTCAGTACTTC.

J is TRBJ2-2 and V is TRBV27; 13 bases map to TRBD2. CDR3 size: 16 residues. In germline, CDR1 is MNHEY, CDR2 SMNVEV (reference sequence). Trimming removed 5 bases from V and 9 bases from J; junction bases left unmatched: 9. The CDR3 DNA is TGTGCCAGCAGTCCCCGGACTAGCGGGAGTGGCCGGGAGCTGTTTTTT. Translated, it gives CASSPRTSGSGRELFF.

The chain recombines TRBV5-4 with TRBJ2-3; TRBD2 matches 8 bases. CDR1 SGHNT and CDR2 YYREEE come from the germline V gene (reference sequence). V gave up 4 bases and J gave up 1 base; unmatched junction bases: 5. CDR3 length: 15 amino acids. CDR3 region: CASSGDSGGTDTQYF. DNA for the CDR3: TGTGCCAGCAGCGGGGATAGCGGGGGCACAGATACGCAGTATTTT.

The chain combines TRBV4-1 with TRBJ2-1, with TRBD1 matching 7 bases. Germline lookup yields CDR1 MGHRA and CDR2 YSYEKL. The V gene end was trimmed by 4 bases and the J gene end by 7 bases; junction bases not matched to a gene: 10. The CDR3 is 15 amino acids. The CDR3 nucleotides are TGCGCCAGCAGCCTAGACAGGGTTCTGGGGAATGAGCAGTTCTTC. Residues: CASSLDRVLGNEQFF.